A single T cell receptor (beta chain) is shown here with its context. The germline V gene has CDR1 MNHEY and CDR2 SVGAGI. The CDR3 totals 14 residues. V lost 5 bases and J 4 bases, leaving 14 bases between the germline ends. The data were obtained in a study of T cell changes during pregnancy in multiple sclerosis. The repertoire was sequenced with immunoSEQ multiplex PCR; TCRdb's copy has only in-frame clones and lacks some. Of over 55,000 clones in the sample, about 92% are singletons; the top ten hold about 2.5%. The TCR sequence derives from a female donor with multiple sclerosis, enrolled in a pregnancy study. Sequences were derived from peripheral blood, sampled in the first trimester of pregnancy. The gene calls are TRBV6-5 and TRBJ1-1; possible D gene TRBD1, 6 bases. CDR3 amino acids: CASSDWTEPTEAFF. The CDR3, as DNA: TGTGCCAGCAGTGACTGGACAGAACCCACTGAAGCTTTCTTT.